Presented here are 10 T cell receptor beta chains from one specimen sequenced in a study of blood T cell repertoires in COVID-19. Method: immunoSEQ multiplex PCR; TCRdb's copy keeps in-frame clones and lacks some. This table has 200,000 to 300,000 clones, roughly 91% appearing once. Input material: PBMCs or T cells enriched from blood (not recorded which). The source of these receptors is a man between 40 and 49 years old who had recovered from COVID-19.

This clone was seen just once. The genes are TRBV5-1 and TRBJ1-1, with D tentatively TRBD1 (5 bases). Trimming took off 0 bases at V and 10 bases at J, with 13 bases between the two ends. This CDR3 has 13 residues. From germline, CDR1 is SGHRS and CDR2 YFSETQ. The DNA for the CDR3 is TGCGCCAGCAGCTTGGAACGGGGGGAAGGAGCTTTCTTT. Residues: CASSLERGEGAFF.

This clone occurred a few times. V and J are TRBV19 and TRBJ1-5; D uncertain. V lost 6 bases to trimming and J lost 6 bases, with 18 bases between them. The CDR3 length is 15 residues. Germline-derived CDR1 and CDR2 are LNHDA and SQIVND (reference sequence). The CDR3, as DNA: TGTGCCAGTAGGTCCGGAGGGTCCGGCCGTCAGCCCCAGCATTTT. It codes for CASRSGGSGRQPQHF.

A single count supports this clone. The chain carries TRBV9 and TRBJ1-3, with TRBD1 matching over 9 bases. J was trimmed by 9 bases and V by 0 bases; bases with no gene match: 7. The CDR3 totals 15 residues. Germline V lookup: CDR1 SGDLS, CDR2 YYNGEE. The CDR3 loop is CASSVDTGGIGTIYF. The CDR3 nucleotides read TGTGCCAGCAGCGTAGATACAGGGGGCATTGGCACCATATATTTT.

This chain joins TRBV24-1 and TRBJ2-1; 7 bases fit TRBD1. Trimming removed 1 base from V and 7 bases from J; junction bases left unmatched: 12. Per the germline V gene, CDR1 is KGHDR and CDR2 is SFDVKD. The CDR3 consists of 17 residues. CDR3 in DNA: TGTGCCACCAGTGATTTAAAGACAGGGATCGGTGGGAATGAGCAGTTCTTC. Encoded protein: CATSDLKTGIGGNEQFF.

V is TRBV3-1 (or the pseudogene TRBV3-2) and J is TRBJ1-2; D gene unclear. V gave up 1 base and J gave up 4 bases, with 19 bases separating them. Germline lookup yields CDR1 LGHDT and CDR2 YNNKEL (reference sequence). The CDR3 has 17 amino acids. The CDR3 is CASSQVAGVRQIYGYTF. The CDR3 DNA reads as TGTGCCAGCAGCCAAGTTGCCGGGGTCCGTCAGATCTATGGCTACACCTTC.

The rearrangement joins TRBV19 to TRBJ2-2; D perhaps matches TRBD1 (6 bases). CDR1 LNHDA and CDR2 SQIVND come from the germline V gene (reference sequence). Between the trimmed V and J ends, which lost 6 bases and 0 bases, there was a span of 11 bases. The CDR3 spans 15 residues. CDR3 region: CASSTGQTNTGELFF. The CDR3 DNA sequence: TGTGCCAGTAGCACAGGACAGACGAACACCGGGGAGCTGTTTTTT.

The chain links TRBV29-1 to TRBJ2-7, with 9 bases that match TRBD1. Germline V gives CDR1 SQVTM, CDR2 ANQGSEA. The CDR3 is 14 residues long. The J segment lost 10 bases and the V segment lost 1 base, leaving 11 bases of the junction unmatched. In DNA, the CDR3 is TGCAGCGTTGAAGCGGGACAGGGTGTATTTACTCAGTACTTC. Translating gives CSVEAGQGVFTQYF.

The J gene is TRBJ2-1, the V gene TRBV13, with D tentatively TRBD1 (6 bases). CDR3 size: 16 residues. Looked up from germline, CDR1 is PRHDT and CDR2 is FYEKMQ (reference sequence). Trimming shortened V by 4 bases and J by 10 bases, and 23 bases separated the two germline ends. The DNA of the CDR3 is TGTGCCAGCAGCTCCACAGCACAGGGAAAAGGACCCGAGCAGTTCTTC. Protein: CASSSTAQGKGPEQFF. The whole variable domain, remainder taken from reference TRBV13 and TRBJ2-1, is AAGVIQSPRHLIKEKRETATLKCYPIPRHDTVYWYQQGPGQDPQFLISFYEKMQSDKGSIPDRFSAQQFSDYHSELNMSSLELGDSALYFCASSSTAQGKGPEQFFGPGTRLTVL.

This chain links TRBV5-6 with TRBJ1-5; the match to TRBD1 covers 9 bases. The trim removed 3 bases at V and 5 bases at J, leaving 3 bases unmatched. Germline CDR1 reads SGHDT; CDR2 reads YYEEEE. The CDR3 is 14 amino acids. CDR3 loop: CASSSGQGYQPQHF. The CDR3 nucleotides are TGTGCCAGCAGCTCGGGACAGGGATATCAGCCCCAGCATTTT.

This chain links TRBV10-2 with TRBJ2-1, with 10 bases aligning to TRBD2. The CDR3 covers 15 residues. Trimming at V came to 6 bases and at J to 9 bases, leaving 11 bases not matched to a gene. Germline CDR1 is WSHSY and CDR2 is SAAADI. This CDR3 reads CASRSPGTSAAEQFF. Here the CDR3 DNA reads TGCGCCAGCAGAAGTCCCGGGACTAGCGCGGCTGAGCAGTTCTTC.